This entry lists 9 T cell receptor beta chains sequenced from one sample in a study of technical replicates of blood from four donors. Assay: immunoSEQ multiplex PCR; the TCRdb copy retains only in-frame clones and omits some. The sample shows 11,000 to 15,000 clones, roughly three quarters of them seen only once. Sequencing was performed on PBMCs. Receptors originate from a human donor in good health.

This chain links TRBV6-5 with TRBJ2-5, with D maybe TRBD1 (8 bases). V was clipped by 2 bases and J by 5 bases, with 18 bases between them. This CDR3 has 16 residues. Germline CDR1 reads MNHEY; CDR2 reads SVGAGI. The CDR3 DNA reads TGTGCCAGCAGTTACGGGGGACAGGCCGGGGGGGAGACCCAGTACTTC. Residues: CASSYGGQAGGETQYF.

This sequence joins TRBV19 and TRBJ1-1; a possible D gene is TRBD1 (6 bases). Per the germline V gene, CDR1 is LNHDA and CDR2 is SQIVND (reference sequence). The CDR3 sequence is 15 residues long. The V end lost 6 bases, the J end lost 2 bases, and 16 bases lay between the germline ends. The DNA of the CDR3 is TGTGCCAGTAGCTCGGAGCGGACAGAAAACACTGAAGCTTTCTTT. Its protein product is CASSSERTENTEAFF.

The V call is TRBV7-2, the J call TRBJ2-1; 7 nucleotides agree with TRBD2. V was pared by 4 bases and J by 9 bases, with 9 bases of the junction left unmatched. Germline CDR1 SGHTA, CDR2 FQGNSA. This CDR3 is 14 amino acids long. CDR3 bases: TGTGCCAGCAGCTCCCCAAGCGGGGTCGGTGAGCAGTTCTTC. Translated, it gives CASSSPSGVGEQFF.

The rearrangement links TRBV30 to TRBJ1-4, with D unresolved. The V end lost 6 bases, the J end lost 7 bases, and 12 bases lay between the germline ends. Germline loops: CDR1 GTSNPN, CDR2 SVGIG (reference sequence). This CDR3 spans 12 amino acids. CDR3 DNA sequence: TGTGCCTGCCGCGAGGGATCTGAAAAACTGTTTTTT. It codes for CACREGSEKLFF.

The V call is TRBV5-4, the J call TRBJ1-2; the match to TRBD1 covers 8 bases. The CDR3 length is 13 residues. The germline V gene has CDR1 SGHNT and CDR2 YYREEE (reference sequence). V shed 2 bases, J shed 7 bases, and the junction held 4 bases outside the gene matches. The CDR3 DNA sequence: TGTGCCAGCAGCTTTGACAGGGGAGGTGGCTACACCTTC. Protein product: CASSFDRGGGYTF.

The chain couples TRBV5-1 to TRBJ2-1, with 8 bases lining up with TRBD2. V trimming: 1 base; J trimming: 5 bases; junction bases outside the gene matches: 5. CDR3 length: 15 amino acids. CDR1 is SGHRS, CDR2 YFSETQ, per germline. The CDR3 sequence: CASSLRSGGHNEQFF. CDR3 DNA sequence: TGCGCCAGCAGCTTGAGGAGCGGGGGACACAATGAGCAGTTCTTC.

This clone showed up just a few times. The rearrangement uses TRBV7-3 and TRBJ2-3; TRBD2 matches at 7 bases. The CDR3 is 15 residues long. The V gene's germline CDR1 is SGHTA and CDR2 FQGTGA. The V segment lost 2 bases and the J segment 0 bases; nucleotides outside the gene matches: 2. The CDR3 region is CASSLVGGSTDTQYF. CDR3 coding DNA: TGTGCCAGCAGCTTAGTGGGGGGGAGCACAGATACGCAGTATTTT.

The chain recombines TRBV7-6 with TRBJ2-7, with D possibly matching TRBD1 (5 bases). V was cut by 5 bases and J by 0 bases, with 20 bases left in between. The CDR3 is 17 amino acids. Germline loops: CDR1 SGHVS, CDR2 FNYEAQ. In DNA, the CDR3 is TGTGCCAGCAGCAAAGATCAAGTAGGGGCGAGCTCCTACGAGCAGTACTTC. This sequence encodes CASSKDQVGASSYEQYF.

The chain recombines TRBV5-1 with TRBJ2-3; weak D call: TRBD2 (5 bases). The length of the CDR3 is 14 residues. Deletions cut 3 bases from V and 3 bases from J, with 11 bases between. CDR1 and CDR2 from the germline V gene are SGHRS and YFSETQ. The CDR3 protein is CASSYGERTDTQYF. For the CDR3, the DNA is TGCGCCAGCAGCTACGGGGAGCGGACAGATACGCAGTATTTT.